The clone carrying this T cell receptor (beta chain) has at least ten counts. Its antigen is as yet unknown. The time point was: newly diagnosed GD, antithyroid drugs for less than 3 months. PBMC-derived RNA was used for the TCR library. The sample comes from a study of regulatory T cells in long-lasting Graves disease. V lost 3 bases and J lost 4, with 16 bases in between. CDR3 length: 15 residues. Germline values: CDR1 DFQATT, CDR2 SNEGSKA (reference sequence). Building of the TCR beta libraries involved iRepertoire HTBI primers and Arm-PCR of CDR3 regions. TCRdb called the multiplex PCR reads again in MiXCR, with one record for every CDR3 protein. Here the sample spans fewer than 450,000 distinct CDR3 sequences, about 15% being singletons. Study observations and caveats: TRBV28, TRBJ1-2 and TRBJ2-5 emerged as the favored segments in persistent disease.

These sequences were also reported in another study, on T cells in Graves' hyperthyroidism and ophthalmopathy. In that study: Carried out on the TCR CDR3, a first-round RT-PCR used the HTBI primer set.

This TCR was recovered from a woman aged 40 to 50 with Graves disease. The sample was peripheral blood mononuclear cells (PBMCs), taken at new diagnosis, from a patient treated with antithyroid drugs. The V gene is TRBV20-1, the J gene TRBJ2-1, with D maybe TRBD2 (6 bases). CDR3 sequence reads: CSARGWQGGYNEQFF. The CDR3 coding sequence is TGCAGTGCTAGGGGGTGGCAGGGAGGATACAATGAGCAGTTCTTC.